These 20 T cell receptor beta chains originate from one sample sequenced in a study of cytomegalovirus exposure and HLA in healthy donors. PCR employed 60 Vbeta and 13 Jbeta primers. Sequenced by immunoSEQ multiplex PCR; TCRdb stores in-frame clones only, minus some. This sample has approximately 100,000 clones, with roughly 85% found just once. Sequenced: PBMCs. These receptors were collected from a man aged 35-49 years in good health and CMV-seropositive.

V usage is TRBV6-5 and J usage is TRBJ1-2, with TRBD1 matching 7 bases. V was pared by 0 bases and J by 8 bases, with 12 bases of the junction left unmatched. The CDR3 totals 16 residues. The V gene's germline CDR1 is MNHEY and CDR2 SVGAGI. The CDR3 is CASSYSSVTGRVGYTF. DNA for the CDR3: TGTGCCAGCAGTTACTCGAGCGTGACAGGGCGTGTCGGCTACACCTTC.

V usage is TRBV7-2 and J usage is TRBJ2-1, with TRBD2 matching 7 bases. V lost 7 bases and J lost 5; bases outside the gene matches: 11. This CDR3 comprises 15 residues. Germline V gives CDR1 SGHTA, CDR2 FQGNSA. In nucleotides, the CDR3 is TGTGCCAGCACCCCCGCCGGGACTACCCACAATGAGCAGTTCTTC. It translates to CASTPAGTTHNEQFF.

J is TRBJ2-3 and V is TRBV5-6, with unresolved D. With 4 bases removed from V and 1 base from J, the gap between germline ends came to 13 bases. CDR1 SGHDT and CDR2 YYEEEE come from the germline V gene. This CDR3 has 15 residues. DNA of the CDR3: TGTGCCAGCAGCCAAAGTTTCCGCGGCACAGATACGCAGTATTTT. Translated, it gives CASSQSFRGTDTQYF.

CDR3 amino acids: CSVAMDRANQPQHF. Here the CDR3 DNA reads TGCAGCGTGGCGATGGACAGGGCGAATCAGCCCCAGCATTTT. The rearrangement uses TRBV29-1 and TRBJ1-5; 8 bases are a match to TRBD1. The CDR3 has 14 residues. CDR1 SQVTM and CDR2 ANQGSEA come from the germline V gene. The ends lost 6 bases at V and 4 bases at J; junction bases unmatched: 8.

This clone has only a few counts. This chain uses TRBV19 with TRBJ1-4; D possibly corresponds to TRBD1 (5 bases). The CDR3 extends over 15 amino acids. The germline V gene encodes CDR1 LNHDA and CDR2 SQIVND (reference sequence). Deletions cut 7 bases from V and 10 bases from J, with 22 bases between. The CDR3 loop reads CASKTDSGAMRKLFF. The CDR3 bases are TGTGCCAGTAAGACCGACAGTGGAGCTATGCGAAAACTGTTTTTT.

Details on this clone: A junction boundary mismatches the germline segment, possibly from a read error. The chain uses TRBV7-7 and TRBJ2-7; possibly TRBD1 for D (6 bases). Germline assignment: CDR1 SSHAT and CDR2 FNYEAQ (reference sequence). CDR3 size: 14 residues. CDR3 DNA sequence: TGTGCTAGCAGCCCCGCAGGGGCCCCGGTTGAGCAGTACTTC. It specifies CASSPAGAPVEQYF.

This sequence joins TRBV18 and TRBJ2-1, with 14 bases matching TRBD2. The CDR3 covers 19 residues. After removal of 0 bases from V and 9 bases from J, the junction contained 13 bases not matched to a gene. Germline V gene data show CDR1 as KGHSH and CDR2 as LQKENI. In DNA, the CDR3 is TGTGCCAGCTCACCACCCGGACTAGCGGGAGGTAGTTCTTCTGGTGAGCAGTTCTTC. Residues: CASSPPGLAGGSSSGEQFF.

The gene calls are TRBV19 and TRBJ1-4; 8 bases fit TRBD1. Unmatched junction bases numbered 8, after V lost 4 bases and J lost 7 bases. The CDR3 contains 15 residues. The V gene's germline CDR1 is LNHDA and CDR2 SQIVND (reference sequence). CDR3 protein: CASSTGQGIREKLFF. Here the CDR3 DNA reads TGTGCCAGTAGTACAGGACAGGGAATACGTGAAAAACTGTTTTTT.

This chain uses TRBV7-6 with TRBJ1-6, with D perhaps TRBD1 (6 bases). Germline V lookup: CDR1 SGHVS, CDR2 FNYEAQ. Between the trimmed V and J ends, which lost 3 bases and 4 bases, there was a span of 10 bases. The CDR3 contains 15 residues. CDR3 DNA: TGTGCCAGCAGCTTGGCTGGACAGTATAATTCACCCCTCCACTTT. Translation gives CASSLAGQYNSPLHF.

The V and J genes are TRBV7-9 and TRBJ2-7, with D maybe TRBD1 (6 bases). The V end lost 5 bases, the J end lost 2 bases, and 10 bases lay between the germline ends. Germline values: CDR1 SEHNR, CDR2 FQNEAQ (reference sequence). The CDR3 is 13 amino acids. The CDR3 region is CASSPGGPYEQYF. CDR3 bases: TGTGCCAGCAGCCCTGGGGGCCCCTACGAGCAGTACTTC.

The gene calls are TRBV5-3 and TRBJ2-7, with 8 positions matching TRBD2. TRBV5-3 is an ORF, with its function uncertain. The CDR3 runs to 15 residues. The ends lost 3 bases at V and 5 bases at J; junction bases unmatched: 10. The CDR3, as DNA: TGTGCCAGAAGCTCCCGGGAGGGAAATAACAACGAGCAGTACTTC. Its protein is CARSSREGNNNEQYF.

V and J are TRBV11-2 and TRBJ2-1, with 9 bases that match TRBD1. This CDR3 is built from 16 residues. Unmatched junction bases numbered 8, after V lost 1 base and J lost 7 bases. Germline CDR1 SGHAT, CDR2 FQNNGV. CDR3 coding DNA: TGTGCCAGCAGCTTAGGGACAGGGGCCGGAGATAATGAGCAGTTCTTC. This codes for CASSLGTGAGDNEQFF.

This chain connects TRBV7-6 to TRBJ2-1; 7 positions agree with TRBD1. Germline CDR1 reads SGHVS; CDR2 reads FNYEAQ. This CDR3 has 15 amino acids. The trim removed 4 bases at V and 4 bases at J, leaving 7 bases unmatched. The CDR3 is CASSSQGWGYNEQFF. The CDR3, as DNA: TGTGCCAGCAGCTCACAGGGGTGGGGTTACAATGAGCAGTTCTTC. Variable domain in full (rest from reference TRBV7-6 and TRBJ2-1): GAGVSQSPRYKVTKRGQDVALRCDPISGHVSLYWYRQALGQGPEFLTYFNYEAQQDKSGLPNDRFSAERPEGSISTLTIQRTEQRDSAMYRCASSSQGWGYNEQFFGPGTRLTVL.

The chain links TRBV11-2 to TRBJ2-7; 7 bases align to TRBD2. The germline V gene has CDR1 SGHAT and CDR2 FQNNGV. V dropped 5 bases and J dropped 9; count of bases not matched to a gene: 16. The CDR3 covers 15 residues. CDR3 in amino acids: CASSPGPGRGVRQYF. The DNA of the CDR3 is TGTGCCAGCAGCCCGGGACCGGGACGGGGGGTTCGGCAGTACTTC.

V usage is TRBV19 and J usage is TRBJ1-3; D possibly corresponds to TRBD1 (5 bases). Per germline, CDR1 LNHDA and CDR2 SQIVND (reference sequence). This CDR3 comprises 17 residues. Deletions cut 2 bases from V and 0 bases from J, with 14 bases between. The CDR3 nucleotides read TGTGCCAGTAGTATATGGAGCGGGGCGAGCTCTGGAAACACCATATATTTT. This translates into CASSIWSGASSGNTIYF. Full variable domain (remainder filled in from reference TRBV19 and TRBJ1-3): DGGITQSPKYLFRKEGQNVTLSCEQNLNHDAMYWYRQDPGQGLRLIYYSQIVNDFQKGDIAEGYSVSREKKESFPLTVTSAQKNPTAFYLCASSIWSGASSGNTIYFGEGSWLTVV.

The V call is TRBV2, the J call TRBJ2-7; TRBD1 is a possible D gene (6 bases). Looked up from germline, CDR1 is SNHLY and CDR2 is FYNNEI. The CDR3 runs to 12 residues. V was cut by 6 bases and J by 6 bases, with 12 bases left in between. In nucleotides, the CDR3 is TGTGCCAGCAGACAGGGCGGAGGCGAGCAGTACTTC. Its translation: CASRQGGGEQYF.

V and J are TRBV6-1 and TRBJ2-1; TRBD2 agrees at 11 bases. The V segment lost 4 bases and the J segment 6 bases; nucleotides outside the gene matches: 5. The CDR3 consists of 15 residues. Germline CDR1 and CDR2: MNHNS and SASEGT. Here the CDR3 DNA reads TGTGCCAGCAGTGTAGGGACTAGCGGTTCCAATGAGCAGTTCTTC. Protein product: CASSVGTSGSNEQFF.

The chain joins TRBV5-4 to TRBJ1-2, with D unresolved. The CDR3 contains 14 residues. V dropped 0 bases and J dropped 4 bases, with 10 bases sitting between them. Germline V gives CDR1 SGHNT, CDR2 YYREEE (reference sequence). The CDR3 bases are TGTGCCAGCAGCTTGGCTCGATCCAGCTATGGCTACACCTTC. This codes for CASSLARSSYGYTF. Full variable domain (outside the CDR3, taken from reference TRBV5-4 and TRBJ1-2): ETGVTQSPTHLIKTRGQQVTLRCSSQSGHNTVSWYQQALGQGPQFIFQYYREEENGRGNFPPRFSGLQFPNYSSELNVNALELDDSALYLCASSLARSSYGYTFGSGTRLTVV.

V is TRBV19 and J is TRBJ1-5; the D is unclear. In germline, CDR1 is LNHDA, CDR2 SQIVND (reference sequence). The CDR3 runs 13 residues. V lost 4 bases, J lost 9 bases, and 13 bases lay in between. The CDR3 spells CASSKNSHGPQHF. As DNA, the CDR3 is TGTGCCAGTAGTAAGAACAGTCATGGGCCCCAGCATTTT.

This sequence joins TRBV5-1 and TRBJ2-7; D not resolved. The V and J ends lost 0 bases and 2 bases respectively, with 12 bases between them. The CDR3 spans 15 residues. Germline assignment: CDR1 SGHRS and CDR2 YFSETQ. The CDR3 reads CASSLALTSTYEQYF. In DNA, the CDR3 is TGCGCCAGCAGCTTGGCGCTTACATCGACCTACGAGCAGTACTTC.